The 25 T cell receptor beta chains below were found in one sample sequenced in a study of cytomegalovirus exposure and HLA in healthy donors. This table comes from immunoSEQ multiplex PCR, and its TCRdb copy is limited to in-frame clones, with some not included. The sample lists fewer than 350,000 clones; around 87% were seen once. The sequencing input was PBMCs. The receptors originated from a woman under 30 in good health and CMV-seronegative.

The chain combines TRBV4-3 with TRBJ1-1; D is uncertain. The germline V gene encodes CDR1 LGHNA and CDR2 YSLEER. CDR3 length equals 14 residues. Trimming removed 4 bases at V and 1 base at J, with 10 bases between. CDR3 region: CASSPSVQNTEAFF. The CDR3 DNA follows: TGCGCCAGCAGCCCCTCGGTCCAGAACACTGAAGCTTTCTTT.

The rearrangement links TRBV27 to TRBJ2-2; 9 bases align to TRBD1. The germline V gene encodes CDR1 MNHEY and CDR2 SMNVEV (reference sequence). The CDR3 covers 15 residues. The J segment lost 4 bases and the V segment lost 5 bases, leaving 5 bases of the junction unmatched. In DNA form, the CDR3 reads TGTGCCAGCAGTCTAGGGACAGGGCGCACCGGGGAGCTGTTTTTT. Residues: CASSLGTGRTGELFF.

The V gene is TRBV11-2, the J gene TRBJ2-5; D is possibly TRBD1 (5 bases). Deletions cut 5 bases from V and 2 bases from J, with 9 bases between. This CDR3 is 13 amino acids long. Germline V gene sequence: CDR1 SGHAT, CDR2 FQNNGV. CDR3 DNA sequence: TGTGCCAGCAGCCTGCGGACACAAGAGACCCAGTACTTC. Its protein is CASSLRTQETQYF.

V and J are TRBV7-8 and TRBJ1-1; D perhaps matches TRBD1 (6 bases). Germline-derived CDR1 and CDR2 are SGHVS and FQNEAQ. V lost 4 bases and J 2 bases, leaving 17 bases between the germline ends. CDR3 size: 16 residues. The CDR3 DNA reads TGTGCCAGCAGCTCTGCCATCAGGACAGTCAACACTGAAGCTTTCTTT. It translates to CASSSAIRTVNTEAFF.

A few counts support this clone. J is TRBJ1-1 and V is TRBV19; D is unclear. The CDR3 totals 14 residues. From germline, CDR1 is LNHDA and CDR2 SQIVND (reference sequence). Between the trimmed V and J ends, which lost 1 base and 5 bases, there was a span of 11 bases. Here the CDR3 DNA reads TGTGCCAGTAGTATAGTAGTTCGGGGAACTGAAGCTTTCTTT. Protein: CASSIVVRGTEAFF.

The gene calls are TRBV28 and TRBJ1-2, with 7 bases that match TRBD1. This CDR3 has 17 residues. Germline-derived CDR1 and CDR2 are MDHEN and SYDVKM. With V trimmed by 4 bases and J by 3 bases, 14 bases remained unmatched. The CDR3 region has the DNA TGTGCCAGCAGTTCAACAGCCGTATACAGGGGCCACTATGGCTACACCTTC. This codes for CASSSTAVYRGHYGYTF.

The chain recombines TRBV4-1 with TRBJ2-7, with 9 bases lining up with TRBD1. The CDR3 contains 14 residues. Trimming removed 0 bases from V and 7 bases from J; junction bases left unmatched: 4. Germline-derived CDR1 and CDR2 are MGHRA and YSYEKL. CDR3 DNA: TGCGCCAGCAGCCAAGAGGACAGGGGTTTTGAGCAGTACTTC. Its protein is CASSQEDRGFEQYF.

The rearrangement links TRBV30 to TRBJ2-5, with a possible D match to TRBD1 (6 bases). Per germline, CDR1 GTSNPN and CDR2 SVGIG (reference sequence). The CDR3 extends over 17 amino acids. The ends were cut back, 1 base at V and 0 bases at J, with 18 bases in the middle. The CDR3 DNA reads as TGTGCCTGGAGTGGGGGGCCTAGCTACGGGTACCAAGAGACCCAGTACTTC. Residues: CAWSGGPSYGYQETQYF.

This clone was seen only once. The chain uses TRBV9 and TRBJ2-5, with D possibly matching TRBD2 (7 bases). Trimming left V 4 bases short and J 4 bases short, with 11 bases between. This CDR3 has 13 residues. The germline gives CDR1 SGDLS, CDR2 YYNGEE. The CDR3 DNA sequence: TGTGCCAGCAGCAACGGGGGGCGAGAGACCCAGTACTTC. Its translation: CASSNGGRETQYF.

This clone has just one count. The chain uses TRBV28 and TRBJ2-7, with 10 bases lining up with TRBD2. V lost 6 bases to trimming and J lost 3 bases; unmatched junction nucleotides: 8. The CDR3 consists of 15 residues. Germline CDR1 MDHEN, CDR2 SYDVKM. In nucleotides, the CDR3 is TGTGCCAGCAGCCCGGCCAGCGGGAGGGACTACGAGCAGTACTTC. This encodes CASSPASGRDYEQYF.

This clone has just one count. The gene calls are TRBV27 and TRBJ2-1, with 9 bases that match TRBD2. The CDR3 extends over 16 amino acids. Germline values: CDR1 MNHEY, CDR2 SMNVEV (reference sequence). V was clipped by 2 bases and J by 5 bases; unmatched bases: 7. The CDR3 nucleotides are TGTGCCAGCAGTTTAAGACGGCTAGCGGGGAACAATGAGCAGTTCTTC. Its protein is CASSLRRLAGNNEQFF.

This chain links TRBV6-6 with TRBJ1-2, with D possibly TRBD1 on 5 matching bases. Trimming took 6 bases from V and 2 from J, leaving 10 bases between them. This CDR3 is 13 amino acids long. The germline V gene encodes CDR1 MNHNY and CDR2 SVGAGI (reference sequence). The CDR3 DNA reads as TGTGCCAGCAGCGCAGGGTTAAACTATGGCTACACCTTC. Its protein product is CASSAGLNYGYTF.

This chain joins TRBV27 and TRBJ1-5, with 8 positions matching TRBD1. The CDR3 is 15 residues long. The V gene end was trimmed by 8 bases and the J gene end by 0 bases; junction bases not matched to a gene: 6. CDR1 is MNHEY and CDR2 is SMNVEV in the germline V gene (reference sequence). CDR3 region: CASGRRGLSNQPQHF. The CDR3 region has the DNA TGTGCCAGCGGACGCAGGGGGCTTAGCAATCAGCCCCAGCATTTT.

The V gene is TRBV7-2, the J gene TRBJ2-2; 7 bases are shared with TRBD1. The length of the CDR3 is 15 residues. Losses at the gene ends were 5 bases for V and 6 bases for J; bases not matched to a gene: 9. Germline V gene lookup returns CDR1 SGHTA and CDR2 FQGNSA. The CDR3, as DNA: TGTGCCAGCAGCACGGACAGGCGAATGGCCGGGGAGCTGTTTTTT. It encodes CASSTDRRMAGELFF.

The chain uses TRBV5-1 and TRBJ1-3, with D possibly TRBD1 on 5 matching bases. CDR1 SGHRS and CDR2 YFSETQ come from the germline V gene. The CDR3 has 16 residues. Trimming removed 0 bases at V and 0 bases at J, with 10 bases between. CDR3 amino acids: CASSLVGGTSGNTIYF. DNA of the CDR3: TGCGCCAGCAGCTTGGTGGGGGGGACCTCTGGAAACACCATATATTTT. The variable domain in full, with the rest retrieved from reference TRBV5-1 and TRBJ1-3, is KAGVTQTPRYLIKTRGQQVTLSCSPISGHRSVSWYQQTPGQGLQFLFEYFSETQRNKGNFPGRFSGRQFSNSRSEMNVSTLELGDSALYLCASSLVGGTSGNTIYFGEGSWLTVV.

The gene calls are TRBV19 and TRBJ2-7, with 11 positions matching TRBD1. Germline V gene sequence: CDR1 LNHDA, CDR2 SQIVND (reference sequence). CDR3 length equals 17 residues. V was clipped by 2 bases and J by 6 bases; unmatched bases: 12. The CDR3 sequence: CASSIRGTGGFPVEQYF. DNA for the CDR3: TGTGCCAGTAGTATACGTGGGACAGGGGGGTTTCCGGTCGAGCAGTACTTC.

The chain recombines TRBV30 with TRBJ1-2, with a possible D match to TRBD1 (5 bases). This CDR3 spans 17 amino acids. The germline V gene encodes CDR1 GTSNPN and CDR2 SVGIG (reference sequence). Trimming pared 0 bases from V and 5 bases from J, leaving 22 bases between. The CDR3 DNA reads TGTGCCTGGAGTGTAGGCTTAAGTGGGGCTTCACTATATGGCTACACCTTC. This translates into CAWSVGLSGASLYGYTF.

The V call is TRBV5-4, the J call TRBJ2-7; 7 nucleotides line up with TRBD2. The CDR3 loop spans 15 amino acids. After removal of 3 bases from V and 0 bases from J, the junction contained 6 bases not matched to a gene. Germline V gives CDR1 SGHNT, CDR2 YYREEE (reference sequence). CDR3 bases: TGTGCCAGCAGCTCGGGGAGCGGGATCTCCTACGAGCAGTACTTC. This sequence encodes CASSSGSGISYEQYF.

The CDR3 spells CASSSGLAGGEEQYF. CDR3 coding DNA: TGTGCCAGCAGCTCTGGACTAGCGGGAGGTGAGGAGCAGTACTTC. The chain employs TRBV5-4 and TRBJ2-7; 14 nucleotides agree with TRBD2. Germline values: CDR1 SGHNT, CDR2 YYREEE (reference sequence). CDR3 length: 15 amino acids. The V and J ends lost 3 bases and 7 bases, in that order; junction bases with no gene match: 6.

The J gene is TRBJ2-7, the V gene TRBV15, with 10 bases that match TRBD1. After removal of 0 bases from V and 2 bases from J, the junction contained 4 bases not matched to a gene. The germline V gene encodes CDR1 LNHNV and CDR2 YYDKDF (reference sequence). CDR3 length equals 16 residues. The CDR3 region is CATSRDTGTGAYEQYF. The CDR3 coding sequence is TGTGCCACCAGCAGAGATACCGGGACAGGGGCCTACGAGCAGTACTTC.

The gene calls are TRBV28 and TRBJ1-5; D gene unclear. The germline CDR1 and CDR2 sequences are MDHEN and SYDVKM. The CDR3 loop spans 14 amino acids. The germline V and J ends were trimmed by 2 bases and 5 bases, with 10 bases remaining between them. In DNA form, the CDR3 reads TGTGCCAGCAGTTTACCCCTGAGTGATCAGCCCCAGCATTTT. Its protein is CASSLPLSDQPQHF.

As DNA, the CDR3 is TGTGCCATCAGAATCGGGGGGCGGAACGAGCAGTACTTC. It translates to CAIRIGGRNEQYF. The V call is TRBV10-3, the J call TRBJ2-7; maybe TRBD2 (7 bases). Germline V gives CDR1 ENHRY, CDR2 SYGVKD. Trimming took 6 bases from V and 5 from J, leaving 14 bases between them. This CDR3 contains 13 residues.

This chain uses TRBV15 with TRBJ2-1, with 10 nucleotides matching TRBD2. CDR1 is LNHNV, CDR2 YYDKDF, per germline (reference sequence). The ends lost 8 bases at V and 3 bases at J; junction bases unmatched: 7. This CDR3 is built from 15 residues. CDR3 amino acids: CATAPGTSVYNEQFF. In DNA form, the CDR3 reads TGTGCCACCGCACCCGGGACTAGCGTCTACAATGAGCAGTTCTTC. Drawing the rest from reference TRBV15 and TRBJ2-1, the complete variable domain is DAMVIQNPRYQVTQFGKPVTLSCSQTLNHNVMYWYQQKSSQAPKLLFHYYDKDFNNEADTPDNFQSRRPNTSFCFLDIRSPGLGDTAMYLCATAPGTSVYNEQFFGPGTRLTVL.

V and J are TRBV6-5 and TRBJ2-1; 9 bases are shared with TRBD1. Germline values: CDR1 MNHEY, CDR2 SVGAGI. The CDR3 contains 15 residues. After removal of 5 bases from V and 4 bases from J, the junction contained 6 bases not matched to a gene. Here the CDR3 DNA reads TGTGCCAGCAGTCCCGGGGGACAGGGTTACAATGAGCAGTTCTTC. It specifies CASSPGGQGYNEQFF.

This chain uses TRBV25-1 with TRBJ1-1; 7 bases are shared with TRBD1. Trimming at V came to 8 bases and at J to 3 bases, leaving 6 bases not matched to a gene. The germline CDR1 and CDR2 sequences are MGHDK and SYGVNS. CDR3 length: 13 amino acids. In DNA, the CDR3 is TGTGCCAGCGCGGACAGGCTGTACACTGAAGCTTTCTTT. This gives the protein CASADRLYTEAFF.